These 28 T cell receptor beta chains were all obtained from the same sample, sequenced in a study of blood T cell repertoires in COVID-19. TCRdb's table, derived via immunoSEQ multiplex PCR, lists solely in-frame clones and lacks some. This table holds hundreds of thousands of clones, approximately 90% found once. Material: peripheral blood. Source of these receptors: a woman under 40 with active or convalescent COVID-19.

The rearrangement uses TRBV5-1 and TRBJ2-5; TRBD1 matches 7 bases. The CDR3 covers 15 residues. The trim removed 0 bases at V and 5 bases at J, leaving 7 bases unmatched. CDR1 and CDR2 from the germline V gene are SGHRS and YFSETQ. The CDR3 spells CASSLVTGAGETQYF. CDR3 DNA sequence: TGCGCCAGCAGCTTGGTAACAGGGGCAGGGGAGACCCAGTACTTC.

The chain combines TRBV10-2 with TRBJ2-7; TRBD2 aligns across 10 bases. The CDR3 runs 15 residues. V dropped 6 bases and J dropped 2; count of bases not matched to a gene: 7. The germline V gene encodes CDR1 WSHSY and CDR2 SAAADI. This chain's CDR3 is CASRGGLAGAYEQYF. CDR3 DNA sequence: TGCGCCAGCAGGGGAGGTCTAGCGGGGGCCTACGAGCAGTACTTC.

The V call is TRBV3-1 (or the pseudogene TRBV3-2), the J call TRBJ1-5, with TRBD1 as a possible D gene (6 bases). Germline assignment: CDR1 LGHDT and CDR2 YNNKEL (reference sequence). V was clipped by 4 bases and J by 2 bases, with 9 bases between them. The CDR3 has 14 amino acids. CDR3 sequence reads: CASSLGHGNQPQHF. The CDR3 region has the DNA TGTGCCAGCAGCCTGGGACACGGCAATCAGCCCCAGCATTTT.

CDR3 DNA sequence: TGTGCCTGGAGTCCACAGGGGGGAGCGGAGACCCAGTACTTC. Encoded protein: CAWSPQGGAETQYF. The rearrangement links TRBV30 to TRBJ2-5; TRBD1 agrees at 8 bases. V was pared by 2 bases and J by 5 bases, with 7 bases of the junction left unmatched. The CDR3 contains 14 residues. Germline CDR1 GTSNPN, CDR2 SVGIG (reference sequence). Full variable domain (missing parts from reference TRBV30 and TRBJ2-5): SQTIHQWPATLVQPVGSPLSLECTVEGTSNPNLYWYRQAAGRGLQLLFYSVGIGQISSEVPQNLSASRPQDRQFILSSKKLLLSDSGFYLCAWSPQGGAETQYFGPGTRLLVL.

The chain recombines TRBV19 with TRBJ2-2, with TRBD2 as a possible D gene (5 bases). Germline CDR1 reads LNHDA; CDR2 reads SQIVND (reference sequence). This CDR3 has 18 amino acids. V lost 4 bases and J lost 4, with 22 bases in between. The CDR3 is CASSSRASTGKGTGELFF. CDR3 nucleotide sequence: TGTGCCAGTAGTAGCCGGGCGAGTACGGGGAAGGGCACCGGGGAGCTGTTTTTT.

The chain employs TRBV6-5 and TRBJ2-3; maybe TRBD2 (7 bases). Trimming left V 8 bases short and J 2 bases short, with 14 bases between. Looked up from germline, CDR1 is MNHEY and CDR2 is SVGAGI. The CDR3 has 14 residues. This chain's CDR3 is CASRAGAYTDTQYF. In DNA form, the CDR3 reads TGTGCCAGCCGGGCGGGGGCTTACACAGATACGCAGTATTTT.

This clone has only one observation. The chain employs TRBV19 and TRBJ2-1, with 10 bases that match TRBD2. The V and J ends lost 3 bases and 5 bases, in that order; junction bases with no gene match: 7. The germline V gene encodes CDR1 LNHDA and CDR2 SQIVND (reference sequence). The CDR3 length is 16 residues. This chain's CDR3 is CASSIRTSGIHNEQFF. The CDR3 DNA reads TGTGCCAGTAGTATCCGAACTAGCGGGATCCACAATGAGCAGTTCTTC.

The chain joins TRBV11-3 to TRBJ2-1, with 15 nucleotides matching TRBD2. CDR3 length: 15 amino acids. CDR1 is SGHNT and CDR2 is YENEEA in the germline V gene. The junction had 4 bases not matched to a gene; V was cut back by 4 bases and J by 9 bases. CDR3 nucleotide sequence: TGTGCCAGCAGCTCGGGACTAGCGGGAGGAACTGAGCAGTTCTTC. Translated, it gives CASSSGLAGGTEQFF.

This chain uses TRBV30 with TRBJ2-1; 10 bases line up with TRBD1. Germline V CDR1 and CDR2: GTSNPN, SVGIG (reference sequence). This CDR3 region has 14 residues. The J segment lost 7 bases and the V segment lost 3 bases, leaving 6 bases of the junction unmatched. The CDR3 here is CAWSAGTGVNEQFF. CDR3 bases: TGTGCCTGGAGCGCCGGGACAGGGGTGAATGAGCAGTTCTTC.

The CDR3 reads CASSLQEDRNEQFF. CDR3 nucleotide sequence: TGCGCCAGCAGCCTTCAGGAGGATCGAAATGAGCAGTTCTTC. The chain recombines TRBV5-1 with TRBJ2-1; D is possibly TRBD2 (5 bases). V was shortened by 4 bases and J by 7 bases, with 15 bases between the two germline ends. Germline CDR1 SGHRS, CDR2 YFSETQ. The CDR3 contains 14 residues.

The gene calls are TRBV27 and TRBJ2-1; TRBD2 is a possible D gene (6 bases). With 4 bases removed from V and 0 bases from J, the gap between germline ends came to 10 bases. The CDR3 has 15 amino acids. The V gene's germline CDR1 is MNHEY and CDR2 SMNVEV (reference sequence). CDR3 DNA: TGTGCCAGCAGTTCTGGGACTCTCTCCTACAATGAGCAGTTCTTC. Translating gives CASSSGTLSYNEQFF.

The CDR3 DNA is TGTGCCAGCAGCGTAGGCGGAGCTTCATTTCTCCCTTACGAGCAGTACTTC. Translation gives CASSVGGASFLPYEQYF. V is TRBV9 and J is TRBJ2-7, with no clear D. In germline, CDR1 is SGDLS, CDR2 YYNGEE. The CDR3 loop spans 17 amino acids. V gave up 0 bases and J gave up 4 bases, with 20 bases separating them.

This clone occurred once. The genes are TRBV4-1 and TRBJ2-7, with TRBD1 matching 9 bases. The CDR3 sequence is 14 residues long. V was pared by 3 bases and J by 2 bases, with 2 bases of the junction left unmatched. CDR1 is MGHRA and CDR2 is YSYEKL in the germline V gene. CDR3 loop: CASSHGTGTYEQYF. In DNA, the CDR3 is TGCGCCAGCAGCCACGGGACAGGGACCTACGAGCAGTACTTC.

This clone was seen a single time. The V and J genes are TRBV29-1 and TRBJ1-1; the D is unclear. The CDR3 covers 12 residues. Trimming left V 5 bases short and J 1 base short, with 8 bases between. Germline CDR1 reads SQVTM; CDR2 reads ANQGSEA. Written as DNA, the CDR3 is TGCAGCGTTATGCCCGGGAACACTGAAGCTTTCTTT. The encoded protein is CSVMPGNTEAFF.

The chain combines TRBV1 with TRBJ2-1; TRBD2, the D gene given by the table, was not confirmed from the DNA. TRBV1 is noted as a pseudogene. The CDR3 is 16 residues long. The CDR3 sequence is CTSSPRAGSSYNEQFF. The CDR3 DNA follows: TGCACCAGCAGCCCAAGGGCCGGGAGCTCCTACAATGAGCAGTTCTTC.

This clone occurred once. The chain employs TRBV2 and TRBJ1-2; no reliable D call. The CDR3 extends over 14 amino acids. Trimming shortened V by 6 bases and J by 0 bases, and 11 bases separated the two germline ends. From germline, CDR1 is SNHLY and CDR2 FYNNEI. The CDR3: CASRVRIANYGYTF. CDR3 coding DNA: TGTGCCAGCAGGGTCAGGATAGCTAACTATGGCTACACCTTC.

The CDR3 bases are TGTGCCAGCAGCTCCGTACTTGCGGGGGGCCTTCACAATGAGCAGTTCTTC. This gives the protein CASSSVLAGGLHNEQFF. V and J are TRBV7-8 and TRBJ2-1; 8 positions match TRBD2. Germline CDR1 SGHVS, CDR2 FQNEAQ. This CDR3 region has 17 residues. V trimming: 4 bases; J trimming: 5 bases; junction bases outside the gene matches: 13. The variable domain in full, with the rest retrieved from reference TRBV7-8 and TRBJ2-1, is GAGVSQSPRYKVAKRGQDVALRCDPISGHVSLFWYQQALGQGPEFLTYFQNEAQLDKSGLPSDRFFAERPEGSVSTLKIQRTQQEDSAVYLCASSSVLAGGLHNEQFFGPGTRLTVL.

The CDR3 here is CASSEVPGQGNTEAFF. Here the CDR3 DNA reads TGTGCCAGCAGTGAAGTGCCGGGACAGGGGAACACTGAAGCTTTCTTT. The J gene is TRBJ1-1, the V gene TRBV6-1, with 9 bases identical to TRBD1. The junction had 4 bases not matched to a gene; V was cut back by 1 base and J by 1 base. Germline V gene sequence: CDR1 MNHNS, CDR2 SASEGT. The CDR3 totals 16 residues.

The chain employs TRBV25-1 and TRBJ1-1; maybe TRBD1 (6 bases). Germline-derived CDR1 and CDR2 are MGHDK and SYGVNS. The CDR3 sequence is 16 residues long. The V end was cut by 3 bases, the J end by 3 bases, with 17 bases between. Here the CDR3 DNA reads TGTGCCAGCAGTGACTGGGACACCAACTCGCACACTGAAGCTTTCTTT. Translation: CASSDWDTNSHTEAFF.

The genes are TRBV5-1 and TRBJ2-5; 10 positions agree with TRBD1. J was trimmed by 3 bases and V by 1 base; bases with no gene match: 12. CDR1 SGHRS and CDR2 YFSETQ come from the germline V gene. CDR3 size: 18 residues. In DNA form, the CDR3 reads TGCGCCAGCAGCTTGTCACGGGGACAGGGGATTCTAAAAGAGACCCAGTACTTC. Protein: CASSLSRGQGILKETQYF.

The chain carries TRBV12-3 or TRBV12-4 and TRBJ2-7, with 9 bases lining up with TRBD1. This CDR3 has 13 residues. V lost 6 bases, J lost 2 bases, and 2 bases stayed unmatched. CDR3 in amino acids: CASSRDRAYEQYF. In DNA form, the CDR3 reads TGTGCCAGCAGCCGGGACAGGGCCTACGAGCAGTACTTC.

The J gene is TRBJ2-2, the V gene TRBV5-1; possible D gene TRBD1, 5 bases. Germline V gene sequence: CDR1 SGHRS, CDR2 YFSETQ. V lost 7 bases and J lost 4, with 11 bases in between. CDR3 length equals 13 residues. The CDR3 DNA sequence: TGCGCCAGCGGGCCTCAGGGCACCGGGGAGCTGTTTTTT. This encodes CASGPQGTGELFF.

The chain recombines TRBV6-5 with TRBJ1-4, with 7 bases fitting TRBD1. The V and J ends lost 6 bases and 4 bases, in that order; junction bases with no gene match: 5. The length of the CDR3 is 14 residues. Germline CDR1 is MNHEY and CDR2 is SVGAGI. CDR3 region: CASSLGQLNEKLFF. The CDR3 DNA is TGTGCCAGCAGCTTGGGACAGCTTAATGAAAAACTGTTTTTT.

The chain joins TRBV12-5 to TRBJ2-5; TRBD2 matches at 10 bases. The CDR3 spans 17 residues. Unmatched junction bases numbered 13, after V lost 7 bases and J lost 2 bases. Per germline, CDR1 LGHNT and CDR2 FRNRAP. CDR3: CASALGLAGEIQETQYF. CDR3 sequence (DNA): TGTGCTAGTGCCTTGGGGCTAGCGGGAGAAATTCAAGAGACCCAGTACTTC.

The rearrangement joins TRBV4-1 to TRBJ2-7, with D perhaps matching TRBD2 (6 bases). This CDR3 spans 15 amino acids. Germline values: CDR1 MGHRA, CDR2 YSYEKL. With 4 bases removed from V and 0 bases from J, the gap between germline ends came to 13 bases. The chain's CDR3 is CASSPRDGSSYEQYF. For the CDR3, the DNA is TGCGCCAGCAGCCCACGGGACGGGAGCTCCTACGAGCAGTACTTC.

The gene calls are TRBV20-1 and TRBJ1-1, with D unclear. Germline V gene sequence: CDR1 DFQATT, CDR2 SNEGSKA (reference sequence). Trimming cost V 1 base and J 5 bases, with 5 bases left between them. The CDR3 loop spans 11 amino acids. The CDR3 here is CSARGETEAFF. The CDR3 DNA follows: TGCAGTGCTAGAGGCGAGACTGAAGCTTTCTTT.

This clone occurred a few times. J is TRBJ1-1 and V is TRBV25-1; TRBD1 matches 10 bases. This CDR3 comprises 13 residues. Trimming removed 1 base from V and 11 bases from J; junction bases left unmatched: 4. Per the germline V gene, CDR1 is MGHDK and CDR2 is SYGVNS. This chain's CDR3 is CASSESRQGAAFF. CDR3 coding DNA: TGTGCCAGCAGTGAATCCCGACAGGGGGCGGCTTTCTTT.

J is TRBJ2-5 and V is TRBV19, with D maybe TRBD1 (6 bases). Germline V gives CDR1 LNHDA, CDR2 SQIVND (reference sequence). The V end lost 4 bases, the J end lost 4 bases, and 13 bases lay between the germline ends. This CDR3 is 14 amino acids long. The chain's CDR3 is CASSNLDRRETQYF. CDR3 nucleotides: TGTGCCAGTAGTAACCTCGACAGGCGAGAGACCCAGTACTTC.